The 30 T cell receptor beta chains reported below all come from one sample, sequenced in a study of T cells in women clearing cervical HPV infection. TCRdb keeps only in-frame clones here, not all; method: immunoSEQ multiplex PCR. With around 31,000 clones in the sample, the ten largest clones hold 7.5% to 9.5%. The sequenced material came from blood buffy coat. The receptors were sampled from a woman aged 18-69 years with a cervical HPV16 infection that either progressed to CIN3+ or cleared (not recorded which).

As concerns this clone: With the read ending 3 residues before the CDR3 end, the germline J gene is used to fill in that end. V usage is TRBV19 and J usage is TRBJ2-2; 10 bases align to TRBD1. From germline, CDR1 is LNHDA and CDR2 SQIVND (reference sequence). This CDR3 has 15 residues. The CDR3 bases that were read are TGTGCCAGTAGTACCTGGGACAGGGGAGAGTCACCG. Translating gives CASSTWDRGESP. The full CDR3 protein reads CASSTWDRGESPLFF. Filled out from reference TRBV19 and TRBJ2-2, the complete variable domain reads DGGITQSPKYLFRKEGQNVTLSCEQNLNHDAMYWYRQDPGQGLRLIYYSQIVNDFQKGDIAEGYSVSREKKESFPLTVTSAQKNPTAFYLCASSTWDRGESPLFFGEGSRLTVL.

Regarding this clone: The observed sequence ends 3 residues before the CDR3 terminus, with the missing tail filled in from the germline J gene. The rearrangement links TRBV2 to TRBJ2-2; D perhaps matches TRBD1 (5 bases). The germline V gene encodes CDR1 SNHLY and CDR2 FYNNEI. CDR3 length: 15 amino acids. The CDR3 loop is CASSEIGDRYSPLFF. The CDR3 DNA, read in part, is TGTGCCAGCAGTGAAATAGGGGATCGGTATTCACCG.

About this clone: The CDR3 extends 3 residues past the end of the read, so its final part is completed from the germline J gene. The V and J genes are TRBV11-3 and TRBJ2-2, with unresolved D. The germline gives CDR1 SGHNT, CDR2 YENEEA. This CDR3 contains 13 residues. V shed 4 bases and J shed 0 bases, with 3 bases lying between them. The CDR3 region is CASSSSNTGELFF. The DNA read from the CDR3 is TGTGCCAGCAGCTCTTCGAACACCGGGGAG.

Note on this clone: The observed sequence ends 3 residues before the CDR3 terminus, with the missing tail filled in from the germline J gene. The chain carries TRBV20-1 and TRBJ2-3, with 8 positions matching TRBD2. Germline assignment: CDR1 DFQATT and CDR2 SNEGSKA (reference sequence). The CDR3 is 14 residues long. CDR3 bases read: TGCAGTGCTAGAGACCCCGCGGGGGGAGAGACG. Its protein is CSARDPAGGET. In full, the CDR3 reads CSARDPAGGETQYF.

This CDR3 is CSARFGTGLQPQHF. Partial CDR3 DNA: TGCAGCGCCCGTTTTGGGACAGGGCTTCAGCCC. V and J are TRBV29-1 and TRBJ1-5; the match to TRBD1 covers 9 bases. The CDR3 end is not reached by the read, which stops 3 residues before it; the germline J gene fills it in. V trimming: 7 bases; J trimming: 6 bases; junction bases outside the gene matches: 10. Germline V gives CDR1 SQVTM, CDR2 ANQGSEA. This CDR3 spans 14 amino acids. Based on the CDR3 plus reference TRBV29-1 and TRBJ1-5, the full variable domain is SAVISQKPSRDICQRGTSLTIQCQVDSQVTMMFWYRQQPGQSLTLIATANQGSEATYESGFVIDKFPISRPNLTFSTLTVSNMSPEDSSIYLCSARFGTGLQPQHFGDGTRLSIL.

Details on this clone: The CDR3 end is not reached by the read, which stops 3 residues before it; the germline J gene fills it in. This sequence joins TRBV19 and TRBJ2-3; 9 nucleotides match TRBD2. J lost 5 bases, V lost 3 bases, and 3 bases had no gene match. The germline CDR1 and CDR2 sequences are LNHDA and SQIVND (reference sequence). This CDR3 has 14 amino acids. The CDR3 here is CASSIISGGDTQYF. The DNA read from the CDR3 is TGTGCCAGTAGTATCATTAGCGGGGGAGATACG.

On this clone: With the read ending 3 residues before the CDR3 end, the germline J gene is used to fill in that end. V is TRBV6-2 or TRBV6-3 and J is TRBJ2-3; 8 bases map to TRBD1. Germline V CDR1 and CDR2: MNHEY, SVGEGT. With V trimmed by 3 bases and J by 6 bases, 8 bases remained unmatched. CDR3 length equals 15 residues. The CDR3 spells CASSYLGQDADTQYF. The covered CDR3 bases are TGTGCCAGCAGTTATTTGGGACAGGATGCCGATACG.

Worth noting for this clone: The sequenced fragment ends 3 residues before the CDR3 boundary, so the rest is inferred from the germline J gene. The V call is TRBV19, the J call TRBJ2-1; 12 positions match TRBD2. With V trimmed by 7 bases and J by 8 bases, 12 bases remained unmatched. Germline CDR1 is LNHDA and CDR2 is SQIVND (reference sequence). CDR3 size: 16 residues. The CDR3 region is CASTSGGLAGLHEQFF. Incomplete CDR3 DNA: TGTGCCAGTACCTCCGGGGGACTAGCGGGTCTACATGAG.

Worth noting for this clone: The read terminates 3 residues before the CDR3 end, so the remaining end is supplied by the germline J gene. The rearrangement joins TRBV2 to TRBJ1-4; a weak D match, TRBD1 (5 bases). Trimming left V 5 bases short and J 8 bases short, with 21 bases between. The CDR3 spans 16 residues. Germline V CDR1 and CDR2: SNHLY, FYNNEI. CDR3 loop: CASSFRGGETGEKLFF. The CDR3 bases that were read are TGTGCCAGCAGTTTCCGGGGGGGGGAGACTGGGGAAAAA. Drawing the rest from reference TRBV2 and TRBJ1-4, the complete variable domain is EPEVTQTPSHQVTQMGQEVILRCVPISNHLYFYWYRQILGQKVEFLVSFYNNEISEKSEIFDDQFSVERPDGSNFTLKIRSTKLEDSAMYFCASSFRGGETGEKLFFGSGTQLSVL.

On this clone itself: The read gets to within 3 residues of the CDR3 end, and the germline J gene fills in the rest. The chain has TRBV6-1 and TRBJ1-6; D perhaps matches TRBD1 (6 bases). Per germline, CDR1 MNHNS and CDR2 SASEGT. V was shortened by 4 bases and J by 7 bases, with 14 bases between the two germline ends. The CDR3 is 15 residues long. CDR3 protein: CASSARTDGNSPLHF. The sequenced CDR3 bases are TGTGCCAGCAGTGCCAGGACAGATGGGAATTCACCC.

As to this clone: The read terminates 3 residues ahead of where the CDR3 ends, so the germline J gene completes it. The genes are TRBV5-1 and TRBJ2-1; 7 nucleotides agree with TRBD1. In germline, CDR1 is SGHRS, CDR2 YFSETQ. V dropped 0 bases and J dropped 4; count of bases not matched to a gene: 13. The CDR3 length is 18 residues. The DNA read from the CDR3 is TGCGCCAGCAGCTTGGAGGGACAGCCTGAGTTGGAGTACAATGAG. Protein sequence: CASSLEGQPELEYNE. The whole CDR3 reads CASSLEGQPELEYNEQFF.

CDR3 sequence: CASSQIQTVGNQPQHF. CDR3 DNA (partial): TGTGCCAGCTCACAGATTCAGACAGTAGGGAATCAGCCC. The gene calls are TRBV18 and TRBJ1-5; D may be TRBD1 (5 bases). Coverage ceases 3 residues before the CDR3 finishes, and the germline J gene fills in the end. The V end was cut by 4 bases, the J end by 4 bases, with 17 bases between. CDR1 is KGHSH, CDR2 LQKENI, per germline. The CDR3 contains 16 residues.

In regard to this clone: The DNA ends 3 residues before the CDR3 does, and the rest of the CDR3 is filled in from the germline J gene. The chain is built from TRBV5-1 and TRBJ1-2; TRBD1 matches at 7 bases. The germline V gene encodes CDR1 SGHRS and CDR2 YFSETQ. The CDR3 is 16 amino acids. The J segment lost 4 bases and the V segment lost 4 bases, leaving 13 bases of the junction unmatched. This chain's CDR3 is CASSTTTGAAFYGYTF. Incomplete CDR3 DNA: TGCGCCAGCAGCACAACTACAGGGGCCGCTTTCTATGGC.

Points on this clone: The missing CDR3 end, 3 residues past where the read stops, is filled in from the germline J gene. The gene calls are TRBV30 and TRBJ2-3, with a possible D match to TRBD1 (5 bases). The CDR3 is 14 residues long. V lost 3 bases, J lost 0 bases, and 10 bases lay in between. Germline CDR1 and CDR2: GTSNPN and SVGIG (reference sequence). The sequenced CDR3 bases are TGTGCCTGGAGAAGACAGACTAGCACAGATACG. Translation gives CAWRRQTSTDT. Given in full, the CDR3 is CAWRRQTSTDTQYF.

As regards this clone: The read stops 3 residues short of the end of the CDR3; the missing end is completed from the germline J gene. This rearrangement joins TRBV5-1 to TRBJ2-1, with TRBD1 matching over 9 bases. The CDR3 loop spans 16 amino acids. The ends lost 2 bases at V and 0 bases at J; junction bases unmatched: 3. From germline, CDR1 is SGHRS and CDR2 YFSETQ. CDR3: CASSLQGARSYNEQFF. CDR3 bases read: TGCGCCAGCAGCTTACAGGGGGCTCGCTCCTACAATGAG.

Of note for this clone: The CDR3 is cut off 3 residues early in the read; its end comes from the germline J gene. The chain is built from TRBV2 and TRBJ2-3; 10 nucleotides match TRBD1. This CDR3 spans 15 amino acids. The ends lost 4 bases at V and 0 bases at J; junction bases unmatched: 1. Germline-derived CDR1 and CDR2 are SNHLY and FYNNEI. The CDR3 here is CASSGQGASTDTQYF. Incomplete CDR3 DNA: TGTGCCAGCAGTGGACAGGGGGCAAGCACAGATACG.

Concerning this clone itself: The read falls 3 residues short of the CDR3 end, and the missing part is taken from the germline J gene. The rearrangement links TRBV20-1 to TRBJ2-3; tentatively, D is TRBD2 (5 bases). The CDR3 is 15 residues long. Germline CDR1 DFQATT, CDR2 SNEGSKA (reference sequence). V was shortened by 1 base and J by 0 bases, with 11 bases between the two germline ends. The sequenced CDR3 bases are TGCAGTGCTAGAGGGGCGGGCATAAGCACAGATACG. Amino acids: CSARGAGISTDT. The whole CDR3 protein is CSARGAGISTDTQYF.

With regard to this clone: The read ends 3 residues early relative to the CDR3; the germline J gene fills the gap. This sequence joins TRBV5-1 and TRBJ2-3; no reliable D call. This CDR3 has 13 amino acids. CDR1 and CDR2 from the germline V gene are SGHRS and YFSETQ. The V and J ends lost 4 bases and 2 bases respectively, with 8 bases between them. CDR3 protein: CASSPSLTDTQYF. CDR3 DNA (partial): TGCGCCAGCAGCCCGTCCCTCACAGATACG.

Concerning this clone itself: Read sequence stops 3 residues before the CDR3 end, and the germline J gene provides the missing end. This chain joins TRBV7-2 and TRBJ2-7, with 9 nucleotides matching TRBD2. There are 15 residues in the CDR3. Looked up from germline, CDR1 is SGHTA and CDR2 is FQGNSA. After removal of 3 bases from V and 5 bases from J, the junction contained 8 bases not matched to a gene. The CDR3 protein is CASSLLAGWHHEQYF. CDR3 DNA (partial): TGTGCCAGCAGCTTGCTAGCGGGGTGGCATCACGAG.

As regards this clone: From the germline J gene comes the end of the CDR3, since the read stops 3 residues before it. This chain joins TRBV29-1 and TRBJ1-4; weak D call: TRBD1 (5 bases). V lost 2 bases, J lost 10 bases, and 17 bases lay in between. The germline gives CDR1 SQVTM, CDR2 ANQGSEA. The CDR3 consists of 14 residues. Incomplete CDR3 DNA: TGCAGCGTTGAACGGGGAGGGTCCGGGGGAAAA. The encoded protein is CSVERGGSGGK. The whole CDR3 sequence is CSVERGGSGGKLFF.

On this clone: The CDR3 end lies 3 residues beyond the end of the read and is filled in from the germline J gene. V usage is TRBV20-1 and J usage is TRBJ1-1; D gene unclear. Germline values: CDR1 DFQATT, CDR2 SNEGSKA (reference sequence). The germline V and J ends were trimmed by 1 base and 1 base, with 10 bases remaining between them. The CDR3 is 14 residues long. The CDR3 spells CSARGGFPNTEAFF. The covered CDR3 bases are TGCAGTGCTAGAGGAGGGTTCCCGAACACTGAA.

Concerning this clone itself: The CDR3 end is not reached by the read, which stops 3 residues before it; the germline J gene fills it in. The chain uses TRBV6-2 or TRBV6-3 and TRBJ1-6; 7 bases are shared with TRBD1. With V trimmed by 2 bases and J by 6 bases, 10 bases remained unmatched. The CDR3 has 17 residues. The V gene's germline CDR1 is MNHEY and CDR2 SVGEGT. The sequenced CDR3 bases are TGTGCCAGCAGTTACAATATAGGGGGGACAGCTAATTCACCC. It encodes CASSYNIGGTANSP. The full CDR3 sequence reads CASSYNIGGTANSPLHF.

A note on this clone: The read comes to an end 3 residues before the CDR3 does, leaving the germline J gene to fill in the end. V and J are TRBV4-2 and TRBJ2-5, with D perhaps TRBD1 (6 bases). This CDR3 comprises 17 residues. The V end was cut by 4 bases, the J end by 5 bases, with 23 bases between. Per the germline V gene, CDR1 is LGHNA and CDR2 is YNFKEQ. The covered CDR3 bases are TGTGCCAGCAGCCTTGGGACAAGCAGGGGATATTGGGAGACC. Translated: CASSLGTSRGYWET. The entire CDR3 protein reads CASSLGTSRGYWETQYF.

Note on this clone: Germline and junction disagree at one end, which may indicate a read error. The read gets to within 3 residues of the CDR3 end, and the germline J gene fills in the rest. The same CDR3 also results from other DNA sequences found in this sample. This chain connects TRBV7-2 to TRBJ1-3; perhaps TRBD1 as D (5 bases). Germline V lookup: CDR1 SGHTA, CDR2 FQGNSA. There are 15 residues in the CDR3. The part of the CDR3 DNA that was read is TGTGCCAGCAGCTTAGCAGGGGTTCATGGAGACACC. Amino acids: CASSLAGVHGDT. Given in full, the CDR3 is CASSLAGVHGDTIYF.

A word on this clone: Sequencing ends 3 residues short of the CDR3 end; the germline J gene provides the rest. The chain links TRBV7-3 to TRBJ2-3, with 8 bases that match TRBD1. The germline gives CDR1 SGHTA, CDR2 FQGTGA. This CDR3 comprises 14 residues. J lost 5 bases, V lost 5 bases, and 6 bases had no gene match. The covered CDR3 bases are TGTGCCAGCAGCCCACAGGGGGATCGAGATACG. Its translation is CASSPQGDRDT. The whole CDR3 protein reads CASSPQGDRDTQYF.

Note on this clone: The read ends 3 residues early relative to the CDR3; the germline J gene fills the gap. This rearrangement joins TRBV5-4 to TRBJ1-2, with 7 bases lining up with TRBD1. The CDR3 runs 15 residues. Germline-derived CDR1 and CDR2 are SGHNT and YYREEE (reference sequence). CDR3 bases read: TGTGCCAGCAGCCTGCCTATCGGAGGGGGCGACGGC. This gives the protein CASSLPIGGGDG. The whole CDR3 region reads CASSLPIGGGDGYTF.

A note on this clone: The CDR3 end is not reached by the read, which stops 3 residues before it; the germline J gene fills it in. The chain links TRBV7-3 to TRBJ2-2; possibly TRBD1 for D (5 bases). The CDR3 spans 14 residues. V gave up 7 bases and J gave up 1 base, with 10 bases separating them. From germline, CDR1 is SGHTA and CDR2 FQGTGA. The covered CDR3 bases are TGTGCCAGCAAGGGGCAGGGGAACACCGGGGAG. It specifies CASKGQGNTGE. The CDR3 as a whole reads CASKGQGNTGELFF.

With respect to this clone: The read falls 3 residues short of the CDR3 end, and the missing part is taken from the germline J gene. The chain is built from TRBV19 and TRBJ2-7; 7 bases line up with TRBD1. Germline assignment: CDR1 LNHDA and CDR2 SQIVND (reference sequence). This CDR3 region has 12 residues. V trimming: 7 bases; J trimming: 3 bases; junction bases outside the gene matches: 3. The DNA read from the CDR3 is TGTGCCAGTACAGACAGGGACTACGAG. It encodes CASTDRDYE. The entire CDR3 sequence reads CASTDRDYEQYF.

The CDR3 bases that were read are TGTGCCAGCAGCTTTGGAGGGGGGGGTGAAAAA. Translation: CASSFGGGGEK. The CDR3, in full, reads CASSFGGGGEKLFF. The chain uses TRBV5-6 and TRBJ1-4, with D possibly being TRBD1 (6 bases). With the read ending 3 residues before the CDR3 end, the germline J gene is used to fill in that end. Trimming pared 2 bases from V and 7 bases from J, leaving 12 bases between. The V gene's germline CDR1 is SGHDT and CDR2 YYEEEE. The CDR3 consists of 14 residues.

In regard to this clone: The DNA ends 3 residues before the CDR3 does, and the rest of the CDR3 is filled in from the germline J gene. The chain uses TRBV6-2 or TRBV6-3 and TRBJ2-3; 9 positions agree with TRBD2. This CDR3 comprises 16 residues. Trimming at V came to 2 bases and at J to 1 base, leaving 4 bases not matched to a gene. CDR1 is MNHEY and CDR2 is SVGEGT in the germline V gene. The sequenced part of the CDR3 DNA is TGTGCCAGCAGTTACAGGCGGGGGGGACGCACAGATACG. It encodes CASSYRRGGRTDT. The complete CDR3 reads CASSYRRGGRTDTQYF.